The entry below describes one T cell receptor (beta chain). Original processing notes: For nucleated cells, counts were estimated from reference gene primer amplification. This table comes from immunoSEQ multiplex PCR, and its TCRdb copy is limited to in-frame clones, with some not included. The V and J calls and clone size were taken over from that table, and D and trimming were inferred from the DNA. The sample carries 220,000 or so clones, about 80% recorded once. In germline, CDR1 is SGHVS, CDR2 FQNEAQ. The CDR3 loop spans 16 amino acids. The V end lost 5 bases, the J end lost 2 bases, and 17 bases lay between the germline ends. The source of the sample is a study of blood T cell repertoires in COVID-19. Study-level information: Italy, Spain and the United States were the sources of the convalescent and acute COVID-19 samples. In each case, the material was cDNA or gDNA derived from T cells, B-cell-depleted T cells, or PBMCs.

This sequence joins TRBV7-8 and TRBJ2-3; D gene ambiguous. The sequenced sample consisted of peripheral blood. This clonotype originated in a woman aged 80 or older with acute or convalescent COVID-19. Here the CDR3 reads CASSPTAPGLTDTQYF. In DNA form, the CDR3 reads TGTGCCAGCAGCCCCACAGCCCCTGGGCTCACAGATACGCAGTATTTT.